This T cell receptor (beta chain) was sequenced for a study of blood T cell repertoires in COVID-19. Study-level information: Some COVID-19 samples were acute and others convalescent; all came from the United States, Italy and Spain.

The trim removed 7 bases at V and 2 bases at J, leaving 11 bases unmatched. This CDR3 has 17 amino acids. Germline assignment: CDR1 MDHEN and CDR2 SYDVKM. This clone was observed a handful of times. Generated by immunoSEQ multiplex PCR, the TCRdb table keeps only in-frame clones and is missing some. Of about 120,000 clones listed, around three quarters were seen once; the top ten hold roughly 35%. This receptor was taken from a man aged 35-49 years with active or convalescent COVID-19. Sequenced material: peripheral blood. This sequence joins TRBV28 and TRBJ2-2, with 9 bases that match TRBD1. For the CDR3, the DNA is TGTGCCAGCACCCCTTGGACAGGGGCCATTAACACCGGGGAGCTGTTTTTT. Translating gives CASTPWTGAINTGELFF.